The 15 T cell receptor beta chains listed next were all sequenced from one sample in a study of read filtering for tumor transcriptome and immune sequencing. This library used around 400 ng RNA and molecular barcoded adaptors spanning alpha/delta and beta/gamma chains. TCRdb redid the calling of the reads with MiXCR, one entry per CDR3 protein. The table includes 40,000 or so distinct CDR3 sequences, 14% detected once. The sample was a population of CD138-negative cells sorted from bone marrow. These receptors were collected from a donor aged 40 or older with multiple myeloma.

The table lists this clonotype with many counts. The chain carries TRBV7-2 and TRBJ2-7; 7 bases align to TRBD1. The V gene end was trimmed by 6 bases and the J gene end by 2 bases; junction bases not matched to a gene: 10. Germline V gene sequence: CDR1 SGHTA, CDR2 FQGNSA. This CDR3 comprises 15 residues. CDR3 residues: CASRILPGTAYEQYF. CDR3 coding DNA: TGTGCCAGCAGAATATTACCCGGGACAGCCTACGAGCAGTACTTC.

The table lists this clonotype with a few counts. The chain couples TRBV5-1 to TRBJ1-1, with a weak D call TRBD1 (5 bases). V shed 6 bases and J shed 5 bases, with 20 bases lying between them. Germline values: CDR1 SGHRS, CDR2 YFSETQ. The CDR3 spans 15 residues. The CDR3 loop is CASTKSGSRGTEAFF. CDR3 bases: TGCGCCAGCACCAAGTCGGGATCCCGGGGGACTGAAGCTTTCTTT.

The sample holds many counts of this clonotype. The V and J genes are TRBV4-3 and TRBJ2-5; D unresolved. V shed 0 bases and J shed 2 bases, with 4 bases lying between them. The CDR3 contains 13 residues. Germline CDR1 is LGHNA and CDR2 is YSLEER. For the CDR3, the DNA is TGCGCCAGCAGCCAAGATCGGCAAGAGACCCAGTACTTC. This encodes CASSQDRQETQYF.

This clonotype was counted many times. This chain joins TRBV6-2 or TRBV6-3 and TRBJ2-3; the D is unclear. The CDR3 has 13 amino acids. CDR1 and CDR2 (germline): MNHEY, SVGEGT. The germline V and J ends were trimmed by 6 bases and 0 bases, with 7 bases remaining between them. The CDR3 region is CASRMYSTDTQYF. Written as DNA, the CDR3 is TGTGCCAGCAGGATGTACAGCACAGATACGCAGTATTTT.

This clonotype is medium-sized (0.01 to 0.1%) in the sample. The rearrangement links TRBV24-1 to TRBJ2-1; possibly TRBD2 for D (5 bases). The CDR3 has 13 amino acids. Trimming removed 8 bases from V and 5 bases from J, with 12 bases in between. CDR1 and CDR2 from the germline V gene are KGHDR and SFDVKD. The CDR3 sequence is CATISGYNNEQFF. The CDR3 DNA sequence: TGTGCCACCATTTCGGGGTACAACAATGAGCAGTTCTTC.

This clonotype was found many times. The chain is built from TRBV12-3 or TRBV12-4 and TRBJ2-1; D assignment may be TRBD1 or TRBD2 (5 bases each). Trimming shortened V by 2 bases and J by 15 bases, and 17 bases separated the two germline ends. The CDR3 is made up of 13 amino acids. The CDR3 nucleotides are TGTGCCAGCAGTTTACCGGGATCAGGGCAACGGTTCTTC. The encoded protein is CASSLPGSGQRFF.

This clonotype was seen repeatedly, ten times or more. V usage is TRBV5-1 and J usage is TRBJ1-4, with D perhaps TRBD1 (5 bases). Deletions cut 3 bases from V and 0 bases from J, with 12 bases between. Germline-derived CDR1 and CDR2 are SGHRS and YFSETQ. This CDR3 is 16 amino acids long. The CDR3 DNA reads TGCGCCAGCAGCTGGGACTTAATCTCAACTAATGAAAAACTGTTTTTT. Translation: CASSWDLISTNEKLFF. The full variable domain, its missing parts supplied by reference TRBV5-1 and TRBJ1-4, is KAGVTQTPRYLIKTRGQQVTLSCSPISGHRSVSWYQQTPGQGLQFLFEYFSETQRNKGNFPGRFSGRQFSNSRSEMNVSTLELGDSALYLCASSWDLISTNEKLFFGSGTQLSVL.

The chain joins TRBV20-1 to TRBJ1-1; D ambiguous. With 4 bases removed from V and 4 bases from J, the gap between germline ends came to 13 bases. Germline V gene lookup returns CDR1 DFQATT and CDR2 SNEGSKA (reference sequence). The CDR3 is made up of 13 amino acids. The CDR3: CSATEVVFTEAFF. Written as DNA, the CDR3 is TGCAGTGCTACAGAGGTAGTATTCACTGAAGCTTTCTTT.

The table lists this clonotype with a few counts. A much larger clone is a single base away; this may be a read error. The chain links TRBV27 to TRBJ2-1, with 7 bases aligning to TRBD2. CDR1 and CDR2 (germline): MNHEY, SMNVEV (reference sequence). The V gene end was trimmed by 5 bases and the J gene end by 8 bases; junction bases not matched to a gene: 15. This CDR3 spans 16 amino acids. CDR3: CASSTNLGGSYDEQFF. The CDR3 coding sequence is TGTGCCAGCAGTACAAACCTCGGGGGGTCTTACGATGAGCAGTTCTTC.

This clonotype was seen ten or more times. This chain joins TRBV7-9 and TRBJ2-2; possibly TRBD2 for D (5 bases). This CDR3 spans 15 amino acids. Germline V lookup: CDR1 SEHNR, CDR2 FQNEAQ (reference sequence). Trimming pared 6 bases from V and 6 bases from J, leaving 17 bases between. In DNA, the CDR3 is TGTGCCAGCAGTTTTCCGGGAACATCCCCCGGGGAGCTGTTTTTT. Translation: CASSFPGTSPGELFF.

The chain is built from TRBV20-1 and TRBJ2-1; TRBD1 aligns across 9 bases. This CDR3 comprises 12 residues. V was clipped by 3 bases and J by 9 bases; unmatched bases: 3. From germline, CDR1 is DFQATT and CDR2 SNEGSKA (reference sequence). The CDR3 DNA sequence: TGCAGTGCTAGTAGGGGACAGGGTGAGCAGTTCTTC. Amino acids: CSASRGQGEQFF.

This clonotype was recorded at least ten times. The J gene is TRBJ1-1, the V gene TRBV6-2 or TRBV6-3; D may be TRBD1 (6 bases). The V end lost 6 bases, the J end lost 0 bases, and 17 bases lay between the germline ends. CDR3 length equals 16 residues. Germline CDR1 MNHEY, CDR2 SVGEGT. CDR3 protein: CASSHQTGQMNTEAFF. CDR3 coding DNA: TGTGCCAGCAGCCACCAGACCGGACAGATGAACACTGAAGCTTTCTTT.

There are many counts of this clonotype. This rearrangement joins TRBV20-1 to TRBJ2-6; weak D call: TRBD1 (6 bases). Trimming shortened V by 6 bases and J by 4 bases, and 16 bases separated the two germline ends. Germline assignment: CDR1 DFQATT and CDR2 SNEGSKA (reference sequence). The CDR3 totals 15 residues. CDR3 sequence (DNA): TGCAGTGCGACCCGTACAGGGTCCGGGGCCAACGTCCTGACTTTC. Encoded protein: CSATRTGSGANVLTF.

There are a few counts of this clonotype. A far larger clone differs by one base, so this is likely a read error. The J gene is TRBJ2-1, the V gene TRBV6-1; 7 nucleotides match TRBD2. Germline V gives CDR1 MNHNS, CDR2 SASEGT. The CDR3 consists of 13 residues. V lost 5 bases to trimming and J lost 9 bases; unmatched junction nucleotides: 7. CDR3 loop: CASSCLERGEQFF. In nucleotides, the CDR3 is TGTGCCAGCAGTTGCCTAGAGCGGGGTGAGCAGTTCTTC.

This rearrangement joins TRBV2 to TRBJ2-7; D possibly corresponds to TRBD2 (8 bases). Looked up from germline, CDR1 is SNHLY and CDR2 is FYNNEI. The V and J ends lost 5 bases and 3 bases respectively, with 20 bases between them. The CDR3 contains 16 residues. This chain's CDR3 is CASSWVAGQTNYEQYF. CDR3 bases: TGTGCCAGCAGTTGGGTAGCGGGACAGACCAACTACGAGCAGTACTTC. Looking up the rest from reference TRBV2 and TRBJ2-7 gives the full variable domain: EPEVTQTPSHQVTQMGQEVILRCVPISNHLYFYWYRQILGQKVEFLVSFYNNEISEKSEIFDDQFSVERPDGSNFTLKIRSTKLEDSAMYFCASSWVAGQTNYEQYFGPGTRLTVT.